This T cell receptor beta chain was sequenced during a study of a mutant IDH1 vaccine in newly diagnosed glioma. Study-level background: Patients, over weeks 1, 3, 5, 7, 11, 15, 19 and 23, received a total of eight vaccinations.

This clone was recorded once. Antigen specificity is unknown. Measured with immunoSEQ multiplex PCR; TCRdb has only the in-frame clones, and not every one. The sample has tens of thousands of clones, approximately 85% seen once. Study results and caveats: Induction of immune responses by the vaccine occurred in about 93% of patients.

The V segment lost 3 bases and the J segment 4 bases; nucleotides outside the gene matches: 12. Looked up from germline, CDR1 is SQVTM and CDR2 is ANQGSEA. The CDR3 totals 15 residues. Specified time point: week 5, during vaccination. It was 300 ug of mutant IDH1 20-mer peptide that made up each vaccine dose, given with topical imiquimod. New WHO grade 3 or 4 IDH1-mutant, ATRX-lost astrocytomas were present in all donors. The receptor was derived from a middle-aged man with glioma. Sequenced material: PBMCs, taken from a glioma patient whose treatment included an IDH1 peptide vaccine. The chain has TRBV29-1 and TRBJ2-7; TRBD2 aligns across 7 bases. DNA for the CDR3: TGCAGCGTTGAGGGCGGGGAGGGGAGCTTGTACGAGCAGTACTTC. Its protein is CSVEGGEGSLYEQYF.